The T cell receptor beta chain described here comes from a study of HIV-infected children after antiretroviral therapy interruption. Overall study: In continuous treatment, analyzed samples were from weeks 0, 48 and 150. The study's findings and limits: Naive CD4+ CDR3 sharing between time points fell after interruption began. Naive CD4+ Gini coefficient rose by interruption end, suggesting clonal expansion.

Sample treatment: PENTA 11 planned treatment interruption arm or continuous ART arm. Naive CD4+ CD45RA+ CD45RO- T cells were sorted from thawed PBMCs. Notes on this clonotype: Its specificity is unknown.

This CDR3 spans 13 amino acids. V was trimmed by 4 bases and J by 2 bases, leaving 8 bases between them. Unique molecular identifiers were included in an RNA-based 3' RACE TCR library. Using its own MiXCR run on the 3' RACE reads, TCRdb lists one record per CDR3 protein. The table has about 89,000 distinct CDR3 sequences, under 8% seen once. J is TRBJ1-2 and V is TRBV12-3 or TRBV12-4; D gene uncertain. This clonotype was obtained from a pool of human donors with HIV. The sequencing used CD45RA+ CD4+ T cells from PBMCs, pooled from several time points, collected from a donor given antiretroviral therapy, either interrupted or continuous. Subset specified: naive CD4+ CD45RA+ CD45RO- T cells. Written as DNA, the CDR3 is TGTGCCAGCAGTTCACTAACAAACTATGGCTACACCTTC. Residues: CASSSLTNYGYTF.